The clone carrying this T cell receptor beta chain came up a few times. Per the study methods: It was from reference gene primer amplification that nucleated cell counts were estimated. Data came from immunoSEQ multiplex PCR; TCRdb stores just in-frame clones and leaves some out. V, J and clone size are taken as reported in that table, and D and trimming were inferred from the DNA itself. The table includes roughly 73,000 clones, around four fifths detected once. This sample was included in a study of blood T cell repertoires in COVID-19. The CDR3 consists of 13 residues. Trimming shortened V by 3 bases and J by 1 base, and 6 bases separated the two germline ends. Germline CDR1 reads MRHNA; CDR2 reads SNTAGT.

The sample was peripheral blood. V and J are TRBV6-4 and TRBJ1-1; D uncertain. The sequence was collected from a woman aged 55-69 years with acute or convalescent COVID-19. This chain's CDR3 is CASSEGENTEAFF. CDR3 in DNA: TGTGCCAGCAGTGAAGGAGAGAACACTGAAGCTTTCTTT.